This T cell receptor (beta chain) was captured in a study of blood T cell repertoires in COVID-19. In the study overall: Sample material is recorded as cDNA or gDNA derived from T cells, B-cell-depleted T cells, or PBMCs.

Germline-derived CDR1 and CDR2 are LGHNT and FRNRAP. This CDR3 is built from 15 residues. The V and J ends lost 5 bases and 2 bases, in that order; junction bases with no gene match: 7. Original processing notes: It was from reference gene primer amplification that nucleated cell counts were estimated. Data came from immunoSEQ multiplex PCR; TCRdb stores just in-frame clones and leaves some out. For V, J and clone size, that table is used; D and trimming come from the DNA. The sample lists about 150,000 clones; around 83% were seen once. The source is a woman aged 50 to 65 in a cohort sampled during active or convalescent COVID-19. Sequencing was performed on peripheral blood. V and J are TRBV12-5 and TRBJ2-3, with 7 bases identical to TRBD2. The CDR3 bases are TGTGCTAGTGGTCCCCGGAGCGGGAACACAGATACGCAGTATTTT. It translates to CASGPRSGNTDTQYF.